This T cell receptor beta chain came from a study of blood T cell repertoires in COVID-19. Study details: Whether acute or convalescent, the COVID-19 samples came from the United States, Italy and Spain. PBMCs, B-cell-depleted T cells, or T cells were the source of the cDNA or gDNA that made up the material.

Sequencing was performed with immunoSEQ multiplex PCR; in TCRdb, only in-frame clones are kept and a portion is missing. The sample has some 93,000 clones, 86% seen once. The junction had 6 bases not matched to a gene; V was cut back by 3 bases and J by 7 bases. The germline V gene encodes CDR1 MRHNA and CDR2 SNTAGT. The CDR3 covers 14 residues. The TCR was taken from a man in his fifties or sixties with acute or convalescent COVID-19. The rearrangement uses TRBV6-4 and TRBJ1-5, with 7 bases fitting TRBD1. Sequenced material: peripheral blood. CDR3 in DNA: TGTGCCAGCAGTGAGGAAGGGGGCCGGCAGCCCCAGCATTTT. This sequence encodes CASSEEGGRQPQHF.